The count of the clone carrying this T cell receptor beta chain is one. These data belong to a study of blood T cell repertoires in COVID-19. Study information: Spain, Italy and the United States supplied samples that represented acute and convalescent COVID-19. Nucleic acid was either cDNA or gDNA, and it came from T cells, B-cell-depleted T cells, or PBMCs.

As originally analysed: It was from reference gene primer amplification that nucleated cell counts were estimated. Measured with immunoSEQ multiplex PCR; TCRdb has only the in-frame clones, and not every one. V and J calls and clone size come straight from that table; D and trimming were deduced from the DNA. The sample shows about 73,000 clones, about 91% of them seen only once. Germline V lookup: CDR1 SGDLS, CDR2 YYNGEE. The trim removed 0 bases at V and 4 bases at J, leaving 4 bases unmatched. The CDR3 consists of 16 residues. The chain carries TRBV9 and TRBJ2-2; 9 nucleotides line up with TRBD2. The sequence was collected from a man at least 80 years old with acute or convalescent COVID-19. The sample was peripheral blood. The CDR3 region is CASSVASGVSTGELFF. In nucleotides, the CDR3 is TGTGCCAGCAGCGTAGCTAGCGGGGTGAGCACCGGGGAGCTGTTTTTT.